This T cell receptor (beta chain) was sequenced for a study of cytomegalovirus exposure and HLA in healthy donors. The PCR ran on 60 Vbeta and 13 Jbeta primers. Some clones are missing from TCRdb's copy, which holds only in-frame ones; the method was immunoSEQ multiplex PCR. The repertoire has about 110,000 clones, around 81% of them found once; the top ten carry less than 2.5%. The V end was cut by 4 bases, the J end by 3 bases, with 11 bases between. Looked up from germline, CDR1 is SGHRS and CDR2 is YFSETQ. The CDR3 runs to 13 residues. The sequenced sample consisted of PBMCs. The rearrangement joins TRBV5-1 to TRBJ2-7; weak D call: TRBD1 (5 bases). This clonotype originated in a woman aged 25 to 39 in good health and CMV-seronegative. The CDR3: CASSQTAFYEQYF. DNA for the CDR3: TGCGCCAGCAGCCAGACAGCTTTCTACGAGCAGTACTTC.